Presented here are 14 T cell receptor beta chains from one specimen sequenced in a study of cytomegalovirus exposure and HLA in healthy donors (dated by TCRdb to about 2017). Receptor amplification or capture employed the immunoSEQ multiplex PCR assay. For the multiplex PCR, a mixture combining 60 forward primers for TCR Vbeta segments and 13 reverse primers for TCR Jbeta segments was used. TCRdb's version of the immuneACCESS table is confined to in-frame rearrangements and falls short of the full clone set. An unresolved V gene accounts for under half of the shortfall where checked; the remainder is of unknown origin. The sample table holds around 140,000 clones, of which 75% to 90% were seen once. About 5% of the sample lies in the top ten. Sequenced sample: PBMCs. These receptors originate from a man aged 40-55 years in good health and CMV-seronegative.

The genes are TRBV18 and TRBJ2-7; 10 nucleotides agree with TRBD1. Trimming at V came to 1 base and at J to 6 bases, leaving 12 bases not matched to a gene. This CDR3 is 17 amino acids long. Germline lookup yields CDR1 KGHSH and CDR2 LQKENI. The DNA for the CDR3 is TGTGCCAGCTCACCACTTGGGCCGGGACAGGGGATAAGCGAGCAGTACTTC. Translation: CASSPLGPGQGISEQYF.

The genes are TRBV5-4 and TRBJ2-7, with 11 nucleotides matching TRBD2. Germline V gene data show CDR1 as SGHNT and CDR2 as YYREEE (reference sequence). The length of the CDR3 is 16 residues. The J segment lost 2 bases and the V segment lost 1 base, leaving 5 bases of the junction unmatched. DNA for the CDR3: TGTGCCAGCAGCTTGTGGCTAGCGGGGGGCCCCTACGAGCAGTACTTC. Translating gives CASSLWLAGGPYEQYF.

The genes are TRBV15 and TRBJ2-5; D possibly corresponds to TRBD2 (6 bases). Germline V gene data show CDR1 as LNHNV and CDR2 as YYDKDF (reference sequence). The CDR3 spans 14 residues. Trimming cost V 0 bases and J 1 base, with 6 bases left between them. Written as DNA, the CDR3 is TGTGCCACCAGCAGAGAGGGACTCCAAGAGACCCAGTACTTC. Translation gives CATSREGLQETQYF.

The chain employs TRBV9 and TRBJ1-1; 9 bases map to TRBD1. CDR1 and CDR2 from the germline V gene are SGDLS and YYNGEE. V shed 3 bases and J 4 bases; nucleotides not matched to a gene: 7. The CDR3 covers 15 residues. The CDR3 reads CASSAWDRVSTEAFF. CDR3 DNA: TGTGCCAGCAGCGCCTGGGACAGGGTGTCCACTGAAGCTTTCTTT.

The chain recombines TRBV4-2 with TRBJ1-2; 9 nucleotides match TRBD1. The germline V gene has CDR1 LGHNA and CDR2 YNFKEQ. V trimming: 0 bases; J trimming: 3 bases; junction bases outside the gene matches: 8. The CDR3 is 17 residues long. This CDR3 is CASSQDQGQGLDYGYTF. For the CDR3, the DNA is TGTGCCAGCAGCCAAGATCAGGGACAGGGTTTGGACTATGGCTACACCTTC.

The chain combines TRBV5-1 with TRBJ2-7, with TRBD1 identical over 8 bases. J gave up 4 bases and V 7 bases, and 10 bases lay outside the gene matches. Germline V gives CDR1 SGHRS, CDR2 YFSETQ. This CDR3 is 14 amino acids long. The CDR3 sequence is CASRVGQGRYEQYF. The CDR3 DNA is TGCGCCAGCCGCGTTGGACAGGGAAGGTACGAGCAGTACTTC. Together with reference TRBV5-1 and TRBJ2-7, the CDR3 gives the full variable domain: KAGVTQTPRYLIKTRGQQVTLSCSPISGHRSVSWYQQTPGQGLQFLFEYFSETQRNKGNFPGRFSGRQFSNSRSEMNVSTLELGDSALYLCASRVGQGRYEQYFGPGTRLTVT.

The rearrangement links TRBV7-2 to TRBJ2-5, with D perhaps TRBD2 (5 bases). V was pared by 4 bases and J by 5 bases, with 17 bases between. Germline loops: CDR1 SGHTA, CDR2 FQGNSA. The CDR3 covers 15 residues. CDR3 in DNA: TGTGCCAGCAGCTCGTCCCGCTTACTAGAGGAGACCCAGTACTTC. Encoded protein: CASSSSRLLEETQYF.

CDR3 residues: CAWSALGQGASPTEAFF. In nucleotides, the CDR3 is TGTGCCTGGAGTGCCCTGGGACAGGGGGCCTCACCCACTGAAGCTTTCTTT. The chain employs TRBV30 and TRBJ1-1, with TRBD1 matching 12 bases. The germline gives CDR1 GTSNPN, CDR2 SVGIG (reference sequence). CDR3 length: 17 amino acids. V shed 1 base, J shed 4 bases, and the junction held 10 bases outside the gene matches.

The CDR3 loop is CASIPIGGGVDGYTF. Written as DNA, the CDR3 is TGTGCCAGCATCCCCATAGGCGGGGGAGTGGATGGCTACACCTTC. The chain is built from TRBV11-2 and TRBJ1-2, with D tentatively TRBD1 (5 bases). The CDR3 extends over 15 amino acids. CDR1 and CDR2 (germline): SGHAT, FQNNGV. V lost 7 bases and J 6 bases, leaving 21 bases between the germline ends.

The CDR3, as DNA: TGTGCCATCAGCGGGACAGCCTCTGAAGCTTTCTTT. Translated: CAISGTASEAFF. The chain employs TRBV10-3 and TRBJ1-1; 7 positions agree with TRBD1. The length of the CDR3 is 12 residues. J gave up 6 bases and V 6 bases, and 4 bases lay outside the gene matches. Germline CDR1 reads ENHRY; CDR2 reads SYGVKD.

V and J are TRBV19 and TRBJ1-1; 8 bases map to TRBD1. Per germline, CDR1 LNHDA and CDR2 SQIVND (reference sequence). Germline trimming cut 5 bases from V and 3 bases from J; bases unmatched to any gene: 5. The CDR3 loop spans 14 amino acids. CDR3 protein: CASSRDRSYTEAFF. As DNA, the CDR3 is TGTGCCAGTAGTCGGGACAGGTCTTACACTGAAGCTTTCTTT.

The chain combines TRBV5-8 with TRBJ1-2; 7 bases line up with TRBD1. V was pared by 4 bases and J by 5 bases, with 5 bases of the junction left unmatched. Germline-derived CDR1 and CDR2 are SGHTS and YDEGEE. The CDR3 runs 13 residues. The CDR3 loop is CASSRDREYGYTF. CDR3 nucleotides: TGTGCCAGCAGCAGAGACAGGGAATATGGCTACACCTTC.

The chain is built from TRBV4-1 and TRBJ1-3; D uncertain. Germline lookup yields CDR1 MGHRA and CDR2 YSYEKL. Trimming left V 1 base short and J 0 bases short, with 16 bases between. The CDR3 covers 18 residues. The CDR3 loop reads CASSQGGRMRSSGNTIYF. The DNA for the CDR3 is TGCGCCAGCAGCCAAGGAGGGAGGATGCGTTCCTCTGGAAACACCATATATTTT.

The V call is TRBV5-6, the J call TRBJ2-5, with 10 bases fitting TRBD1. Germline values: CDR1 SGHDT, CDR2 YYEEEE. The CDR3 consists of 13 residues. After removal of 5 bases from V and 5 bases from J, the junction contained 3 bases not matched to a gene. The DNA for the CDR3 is TGTGCCAGCAGACGGGACAGGGGTGAGACCCAGTACTTC. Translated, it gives CASRRDRGETQYF.